These T cell receptor beta chains were read from a single sample in a study of blood T cell repertoires in COVID-19. Profiling relied on immunoSEQ multiplex PCR, and the TCRdb table lists in-frame clones only, not all of them. Seen here are roughly 170,000 clones, 75% to 80% observed once, and the top ten hold 26%. Sequenced input: peripheral blood. Receptors originate from a woman between 65 and 79 years old with acute or convalescent COVID-19. Both conserved end residues are part of each CDR3. The D gene is left open where the match is weak. The listing skips clone size in some rows; elsewhere it reads once, few, many or a size class.

v_call	d_call	clone_size	j_call	cdr3_aa	cdr3_nt
TRBV7-2	-	-	TRBJ2-7	CASSLVRENYEQYF	TGTGCCAGCAGCTTAGTGCGGGAAAACTACGAGCAGTACTTC
TRBV3-1/TRBV3-2	-	few	TRBJ2-1	CASSQGRLGEQFF	TGTGCCAGCAGCCAAGGAAGACTTGGCGAGCAGTTCTTC
TRBV5-1	-	-	TRBJ1-2	CASSLNPTNEGYTF	TGCGCCAGCAGCTTGAACCCTACGAACGAGGGCTACACCTTC
TRBV13	TRBD2	-	TRBJ2-1	CASSLVAGGPGEQFF	TGTGCCAGCAGCTTAGTAGCGGGAGGGCCAGGTGAGCAGTTCTTC
TRBV28	-	few	TRBJ2-2	CASSPTIGGPGELFF	TGTGCCAGCAGTCCTACTATAGGGGGTCCCGGGGAGCTGTTTTTT
TRBV7-9	TRBD2	many	TRBJ2-5	CASSLGETSGNQETQYF	TGTGCCAGCAGCTTAGGAGAGACTAGCGGTAACCAAGAGACCCAGTACTTC
TRBV5-4	TRBD1	-	TRBJ1-1	CASSWPGQVPEAFF	TGTGCCAGCAGCTGGCCGGGACAGGTCCCTGAAGCTTTCTTT
TRBV30	TRBD2	-	TRBJ2-3	CAWRGLAGVGDTQYF	TGTGCCTGGAGGGGACTAGCGGGAGTTGGAGATACGCAGTATTTT
TRBV7-6	TRBD2	-	TRBJ2-1	CASSVQAGAYNEQFF	TGTGCCAGCAGCGTCCAAGCGGGAGCCTACAATGAGCAGTTCTTC
TRBV7-9	-	-	TRBJ1-2	CASSFPQGLNYGYTF	TGTGCCAGCAGCTTCCCACAGGGTCTCAACTATGGCTACACCTTC
TRBV18	-	-	TRBJ2-3	CASSPTTTDTQYF	TGTGCCAGCTCACCGACTACCACAGATACGCAGTATTTT
TRBV27	-	-	TRBJ2-5	CASSFGGLKYQETQYF	TGTGCCAGCAGTTTTGGGGGACTGAAGTACCAAGAGACCCAGTACTTC
TRBV2	TRBD2	once	TRBJ2-1	CASSRFGGSGTSYNEQFF	TGTGCCAGCAGTCGGTTCGGGGGAAGCGGGACCTCCTACAATGAGCAGTTCTTC
TRBV4-1	-	few	TRBJ2-1	CASSRDNEQFF	TGCGCCAGCAGCCGCGATAATGAGCAGTTCTTC
TRBV3-1/TRBV3-2	-	-	TRBJ2-7	CASSQDDRSEQYF	TGTGCCAGCAGCCAAGATGACAGGTCGGAGCAGTACTTC
TRBV6-6	TRBD1	few	TRBJ1-2	CASSAGQGDYGYTF	TGTGCCAGCAGCGCCGGACAGGGAGACTATGGCTACACCTTC
TRBV7-9	-	-	TRBJ2-5	CASSVGLRGETQYF	TGTGCCAGCAGTGTGGGACTGAGAGGAGAGACCCAGTACTTC
TRBV18	-	-	TRBJ1-3	CASSPSGSRNTIYF	TGTGCCAGCTCACCATCCGGGTCTAGAAACACCATATATTTT
TRBV5-1	TRBD1	-	TRBJ2-5	CASSLRGTAQETQYF	TGCGCCAGCAGCTTGCGTGGGACAGCCCAAGAGACCCAGTACTTC
TRBV15	TRBD2	-	TRBJ2-1	CATSRDFSGSGEQFF	TGTGCCACCAGCAGAGACTTTAGCGGGAGTGGTGAGCAGTTCTTC
TRBV2	TRBD1	-	TRBJ1-2	CASSEATGSWGGYTF	TGTGCCAGCAGTGAAGCGACAGGGTCTTGGGGTGGCTACACCTTC
TRBV24-1	-	-	TRBJ2-3	CATSFGGGSTDTQYF	TGTGCCACCAGCTTTGGAGGAGGGAGCACAGATACGCAGTATTTT
TRBV28	-	-	TRBJ2-7	CASRIQENEQYF	TGTGCCAGCAGGATACAGGAAAACGAGCAGTACTTC
TRBV3-1/TRBV3-2	TRBD1	few	TRBJ2-1	CASKNSGQGLNNEQFF	TGTGCCAGCAAGAATTCGGGACAGGGCCTAAACAATGAGCAGTTCTTC
TRBV19	-	-	TRBJ1-2	CASRRREQALSGYTF	TGTGCCAGTAGGCGCCGGGAGCAGGCCCTCTCTGGCTACACCTTC
TRBV5-1	TRBD2	-	TRBJ2-3	CASSYESGRTDTQYF	TGCGCCAGCAGCTACGAGAGCGGGAGGACAGATACGCAGTATTTT
TRBV27	-	-	TRBJ1-2	CASSFRGTYGYTF	TGTGCCAGCAGCTTTAGGGGGACCTATGGCTACACCTTC
TRBV10-3	TRBD2	few	TRBJ2-1	CAISESLSSGSNEQFF	TGTGCCATCAGTGAGTCGTTGTCTAGCGGGAGCAATGAGCAGTTCTTC
TRBV3-1/TRBV3-2	TRBD2	-	TRBJ2-7	CASSLTSGSLYEQYF	TGTGCCAGCAGCCTAACTAGCGGGAGTCTATACGAGCAGTACTTC
TRBV7-9	TRBD1	-	TRBJ2-7	CASSSKGDRVTYEQYF	TGTGCCAGCAGCTCAAAAGGGGACAGGGTTACCTACGAGCAGTACTTC
TRBV7-2	TRBD2	-	TRBJ2-1	CASSVGTIYNEQFF	TGTGCCAGCAGCGTAGGGACTATTTACAATGAGCAGTTCTTC
TRBV20-1	-	-	TRBJ2-4	CSASQGTRNIQYF	TGCAGTGCTAGTCAGGGGACCAGAAACATTCAGTACTTC
TRBV19	TRBD1	-	TRBJ2-1	CASSRGSGNEQFF	TGTGCCAGTAGCAGGGGGTCGGGGAATGAGCAGTTCTTC
TRBV21-1	-	once	TRBJ2-3	CATSVFQGLAGLISTDTQYF	TGTGCCACCTCGGTTTTCCAGGGGCTAGCGGGGCTAATTAGCACAGATACGCAGTATTTT
TRBV5-4	-	-	TRBJ2-5	CASSLAGIGETQYF	TGTGCCAGCAGCTTGGCAGGGATTGGCGAGACCCAGTACTTC
TRBV7-9	-	-	TRBJ2-2	CASSARSGSNTGELFF	TGTGCCAGCAGCGCCCGCTCCGGGAGTAACACCGGGGAGCTGTTTTTT
TRBV10-3	TRBD1	-	TRBJ2-1	CASRPGQGAWNEQFF	TGTGCCTCAAGGCCGGGACAGGGGGCTTGGAATGAGCAGTTCTTC
TRBV30	-	-	TRBJ1-5	CAWSDRADQPQHF	TGTGCCTGGAGTGACAGGGCCGATCAGCCCCAGCATTTT
TRBV19	TRBD2	-	TRBJ2-1	CASATGTSGSNEQFF	TGTGCCAGCGCCACCGGGACTAGCGGGAGCAATGAGCAGTTCTTC
TRBV14	-	-	TRBJ1-4	CASSPRGTYEKLFF	TGTGCCAGCAGCCCCCGGGGAACTTATGAAAAACTGTTTTTT
TRBV28	-	few	TRBJ1-5	CASSSYRYSNQPQHF	TGTGCCAGCAGCTCTTACAGGTATAGCAATCAGCCCCAGCATTTT
TRBV6-6	-	-	TRBJ1-5	CASSSQGNQPQHF	TGTGCCAGCAGTTCCCAGGGGAACCAGCCCCAGCATTTT
TRBV18	-	once	TRBJ2-3	CASSPGRRQNTDTQYF	TGTGCCAGCTCCCCAGGGAGGAGACAGAATACAGATACGCAGTATTTT
TRBV5-4	TRBD2	-	TRBJ2-7	CASSSPGLAGDIEQYF	TGTGCCAGCAGCTCCCCGGGACTAGCGGGAGATATCGAGCAGTACTTC
TRBV25-1	-	-	TRBJ1-1	CASSVTGGTEAFF	TGTGCCAGCAGTGTAACCGGAGGCACTGAAGCTTTCTTT
TRBV5-1	TRBD1	-	TRBJ1-6	CASSPEPQGVNSPLHF	TGCGCCAGCAGCCCGGAGCCTCAGGGGGTTAATTCACCCCTCCACTTT
TRBV7-9	TRBD1	-	TRBJ2-2	CASSARTGGTGELFF	TGTGCCAGCAGCGCTAGGACAGGGGGCACCGGGGAGCTGTTTTTT